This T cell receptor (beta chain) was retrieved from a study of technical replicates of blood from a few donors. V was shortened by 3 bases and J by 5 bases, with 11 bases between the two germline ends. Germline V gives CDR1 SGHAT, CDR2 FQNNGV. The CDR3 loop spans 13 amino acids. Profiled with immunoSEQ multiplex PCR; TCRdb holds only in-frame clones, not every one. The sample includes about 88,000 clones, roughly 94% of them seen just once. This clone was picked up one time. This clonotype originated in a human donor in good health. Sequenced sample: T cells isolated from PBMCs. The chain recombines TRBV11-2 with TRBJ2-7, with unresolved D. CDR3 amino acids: CASSLEQINEQYF. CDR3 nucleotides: TGTGCCAGCAGCTTGGAACAGATCAACGAGCAGTACTTC.